The present T cell receptor (beta chain) was sequenced within a study of T cell responses to AZD1222 COVID-19 vaccine. Study-wide results and caveats: Unmutated regions of variants are reportedly targeted by nearly half of spike-specific TCRs.

The CDR3 sequence is 15 residues long. Germline trimming cut 3 bases from V and 7 bases from J; bases unmatched to any gene: 7. Germline V gives CDR1 SGHVS, CDR2 FNYEAQ. Produced via immunoSEQ multiplex PCR; TCRdb's table is partial and in-frame only. This sample has some 130,000 clones; around 90% occur once, and the top ten carry roughly 20%. Comments on this clone: Its antigen is currently unknown.

Specimen: peripheral blood, collected on day 0 of MenACWY control vaccination. The sequence came from an adult in good health. The chain combines TRBV7-6 with TRBJ1-5; 9 bases fit TRBD1. The CDR3 DNA sequence: TGTGCCAGCAGCTTGGGACAGGGACTAGGCCAGCCCCAGCATTTT. Translated: CASSLGQGLGQPQHF.